The clone carrying this T cell receptor (beta chain) has only a few counts. The source of the sample is a study of T cell changes during pregnancy in multiple sclerosis. CDR1 is GTSNPN and CDR2 is SVGIG in the germline V gene (reference sequence). The V end lost 1 base, the J end lost 0 bases, and 10 bases lay between the germline ends. CDR3 length: 15 residues. Sequencing was performed with immunoSEQ multiplex PCR; in TCRdb, only in-frame clones are kept and a portion is missing. The data hold 40,000 or so clones, with roughly 84% observed a single time. The sequence was obtained from a female donor with multiple sclerosis, enrolled in a pregnancy study. Sequenced material: CD8+ T cells from peripheral blood mononuclear cells, taken in the first trimester of pregnancy. The genes are TRBV30 and TRBJ1-5, with D possibly being TRBD1 (6 bases). This CDR3 reads CAWSAGDISNQPQHF. The CDR3 DNA is TGTGCCTGGAGTGCCGGGGACATTAGCAATCAGCCCCAGCATTTT. Looking up the rest from reference TRBV30 and TRBJ1-5 gives the full variable domain: SQTIHQWPATLVQPVGSPLSLECTVEGTSNPNLYWYRQAAGRGLQLLFYSVGIGQISSEVPQNLSASRPQDRQFILSSKKLLLSDSGFYLCAWSAGDISNQPQHFGDGTRLSIL.